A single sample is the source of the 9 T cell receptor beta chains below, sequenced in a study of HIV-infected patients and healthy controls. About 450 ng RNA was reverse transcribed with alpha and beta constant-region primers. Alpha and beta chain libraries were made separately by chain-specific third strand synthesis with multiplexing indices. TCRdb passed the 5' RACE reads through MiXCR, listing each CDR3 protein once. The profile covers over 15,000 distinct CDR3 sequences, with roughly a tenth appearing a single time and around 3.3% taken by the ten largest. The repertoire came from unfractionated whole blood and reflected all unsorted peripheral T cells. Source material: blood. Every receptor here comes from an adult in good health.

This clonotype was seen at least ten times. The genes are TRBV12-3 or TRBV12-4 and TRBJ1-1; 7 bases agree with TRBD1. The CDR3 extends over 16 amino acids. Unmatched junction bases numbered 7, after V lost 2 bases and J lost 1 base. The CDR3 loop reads CASSLPTGSRNTEAFF. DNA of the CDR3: TGTGCCAGCAGTTTACCGACAGGGTCGAGGAACACTGAAGCTTTCTTT.

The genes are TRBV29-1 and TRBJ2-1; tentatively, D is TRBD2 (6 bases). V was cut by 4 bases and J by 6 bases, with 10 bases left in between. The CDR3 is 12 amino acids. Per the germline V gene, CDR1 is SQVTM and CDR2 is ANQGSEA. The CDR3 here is CSVAFGSNEQFF. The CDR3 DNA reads TGCAGCGTTGCCTTCGGGAGCAATGAGCAGTTCTTC.

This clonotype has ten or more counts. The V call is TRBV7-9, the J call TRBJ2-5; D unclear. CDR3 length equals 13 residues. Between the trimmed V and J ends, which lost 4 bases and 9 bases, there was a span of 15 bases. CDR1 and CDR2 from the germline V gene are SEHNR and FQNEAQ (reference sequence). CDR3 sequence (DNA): TGTGCCAGCAGCTCTGACGGCCATGGGGCCCAGTACTTC. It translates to CASSSDGHGAQYF.

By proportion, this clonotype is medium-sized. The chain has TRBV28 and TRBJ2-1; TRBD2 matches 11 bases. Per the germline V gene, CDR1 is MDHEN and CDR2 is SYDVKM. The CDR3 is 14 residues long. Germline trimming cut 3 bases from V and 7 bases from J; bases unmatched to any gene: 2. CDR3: CASSLTSGNNEQFF. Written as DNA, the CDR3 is TGTGCCAGCAGTTTGACTAGCGGGAATAATGAGCAGTTCTTC. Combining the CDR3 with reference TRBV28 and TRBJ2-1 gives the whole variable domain DVKVTQSSRYLVKRTGEKVFLECVQDMDHENMFWYRQDPGLGLRLIYFSYDVKMKEKGDIPEGYSVSREKKERFSLILESASTNQTSMYLCASSLTSGNNEQFFGPGTRLTVL.

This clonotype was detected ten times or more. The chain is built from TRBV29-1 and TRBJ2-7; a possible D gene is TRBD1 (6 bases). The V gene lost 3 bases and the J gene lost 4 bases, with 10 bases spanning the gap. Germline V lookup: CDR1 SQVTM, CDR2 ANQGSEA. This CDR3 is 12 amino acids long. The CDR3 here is CSVESRGYEQYF. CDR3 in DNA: TGCAGCGTTGAGTCCAGGGGTTACGAGCAGTACTTC.

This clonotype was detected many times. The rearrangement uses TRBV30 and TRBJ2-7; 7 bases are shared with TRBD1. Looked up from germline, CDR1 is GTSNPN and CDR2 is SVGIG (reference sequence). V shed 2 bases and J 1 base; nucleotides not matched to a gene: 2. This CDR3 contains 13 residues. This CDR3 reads CAWSSDRSYEQYF. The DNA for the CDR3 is TGTGCCTGGAGTTCGGACAGGTCCTACGAGCAGTACTTC.

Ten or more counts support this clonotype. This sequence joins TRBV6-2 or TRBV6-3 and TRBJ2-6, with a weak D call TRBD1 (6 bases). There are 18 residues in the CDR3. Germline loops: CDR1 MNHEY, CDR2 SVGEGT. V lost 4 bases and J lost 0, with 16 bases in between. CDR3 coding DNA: TGTGCCAGCAGTTCTAAACAGGGTATACCCTCTGGGGCCAACGTCCTGACTTTC. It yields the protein CASSSKQGIPSGANVLTF.

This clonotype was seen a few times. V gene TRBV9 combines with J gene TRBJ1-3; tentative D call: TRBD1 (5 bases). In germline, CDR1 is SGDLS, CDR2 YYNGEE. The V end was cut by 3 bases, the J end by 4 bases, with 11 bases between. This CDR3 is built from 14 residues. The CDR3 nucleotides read TGTGCCAGCAGCGGTGGGGCCGCCGGAAACACCATATATTTT. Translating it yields CASSGGAAGNTIYF.

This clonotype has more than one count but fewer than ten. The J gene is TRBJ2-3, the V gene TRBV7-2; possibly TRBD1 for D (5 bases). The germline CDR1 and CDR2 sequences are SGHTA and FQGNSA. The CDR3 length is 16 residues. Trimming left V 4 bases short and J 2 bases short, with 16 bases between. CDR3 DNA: TGTGCCAGCAGCTCTCCCACTGGGGCGGTCACAGATACGCAGTATTTT. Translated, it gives CASSSPTGAVTDTQYF.